The following is a T cell receptor (beta chain) sequence with its context. Its antigen is as yet unknown. J was trimmed by 3 bases and V by 4 bases; bases with no gene match: 10. The CDR3 loop spans 15 amino acids. CDR1 and CDR2 from the germline V gene are SGHRS and YFSETQ. Incorporated into the TCR beta cDNA libraries were unique molecular identifiers, which served to reduce PCR and sequencing biases. The yield from about 1 to 10 million T cells was roughly 500,000 cDNA molecules in total. TCRdb re-derived calls from the PCR reads in MiXCR, one entry per CDR3 protein. Seen here are about 820,000 distinct CDR3 sequences, around 53% observed once, and the top ten hold approximately 4.5%. This specimen comes from a study of post-analysis software for immune sequencing data. Overall study findings and caveats: Compared with controls, patients showed significantly lower normalized Chao1 diversity. Strong co-clustering by F measure was evident for samples that had been prepared in the same batch. Five or six TRBV segments were more frequent in patients than controls; TRBV5-6, TRBV5-1 and TRBV20-1 belonged to this group.

The sequenced sample was blood. The V gene is TRBV5-1, the J gene TRBJ2-7; the match to TRBD1 covers 7 bases. The clonotype comes from a girl aged 5-17 years with multiple sclerosis. The CDR3 reads CASSPTGTVLYEQYF. The DNA for the CDR3 is TGCGCCAGCAGCCCTACCGGGACAGTCCTCTACGAGCAGTACTTC.